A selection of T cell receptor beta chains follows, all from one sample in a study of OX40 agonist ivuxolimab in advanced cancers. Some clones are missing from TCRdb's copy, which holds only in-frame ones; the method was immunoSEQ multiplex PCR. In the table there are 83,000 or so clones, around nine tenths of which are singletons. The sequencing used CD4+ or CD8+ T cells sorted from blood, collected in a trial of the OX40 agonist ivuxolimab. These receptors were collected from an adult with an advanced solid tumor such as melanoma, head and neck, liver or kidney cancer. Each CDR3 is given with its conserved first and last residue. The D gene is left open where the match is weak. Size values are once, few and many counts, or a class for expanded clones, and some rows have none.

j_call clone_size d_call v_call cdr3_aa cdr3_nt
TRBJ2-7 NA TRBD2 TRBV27 CASSLTGLADNYEQYF TGTGCCAGCAGTTTAACCGGACTAGCGGACAATTACGAGCAGTACTTC
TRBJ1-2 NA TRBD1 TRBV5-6 CASSRDRAYYGYTF TGTGCCAGCAGCCGGGACAGGGCTTACTATGGCTACACCTTC
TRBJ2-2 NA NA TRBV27 CASMSAGLTGELFF TGTGCCAGCATGTCTGCCGGGCTCACCGGGGAGCTGTTTTTT
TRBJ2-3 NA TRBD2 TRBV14 CASSQTSGSYTDTQYF TGTGCCAGCAGCCAAACTAGCGGGTCCTACACAGATACGCAGTATTTT
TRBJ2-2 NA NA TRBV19 CASKALGYHANTGELFF TGTGCCAGTAAGGCCCTCGGTTATCACGCGAACACCGGGGAGCTGTTTTTT
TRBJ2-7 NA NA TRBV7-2 CASSTRDPSYEQYF TGTGCCAGCAGCACCCGGGACCCCTCCTACGAGCAGTACTTC
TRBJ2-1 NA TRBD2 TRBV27 CASSRSGLDNEQFF TGTGCCAGCAGTCGTAGCGGGCTTGACAATGAGCAGTTCTTC
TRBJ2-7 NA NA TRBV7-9 CASTKGPGEQYF TGTGCCAGCACCAAGGGACCCGGTGAGCAGTACTTC
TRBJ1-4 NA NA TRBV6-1 CASGTTREKLFF TGTGCCAGCGGGACCACCCGGGAAAAACTGTTTTTT
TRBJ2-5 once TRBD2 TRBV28 CASSEGGAAGGPGGETQYF TGTGCCAGCAGCGAGGGGGGGGCAGCGGGAGGCCCCGGCGGGGAGACCCAGTACTTC
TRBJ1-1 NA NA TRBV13 CASSSSKWGSSTEAFF TGTGCCAGCAGCTCCTCTAAGTGGGGATCGAGCACTGAAGCTTTCTTT
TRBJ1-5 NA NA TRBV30 CAWSAAGINQPQHF TGTGCCTGGAGTGCGGCAGGGATAAATCAGCCCCAGCATTTT
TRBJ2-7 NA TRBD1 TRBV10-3 CAIKGGTGTYEQYF TGTGCCATCAAGGGAGGGACAGGGACCTACGAGCAGTACTTC
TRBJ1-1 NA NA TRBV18 CASSPYTTVNTEAFF TGTGCCAGCTCACCATATACGACAGTGAACACTGAAGCTTTCTTT
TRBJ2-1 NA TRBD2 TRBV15 CATSRDRSSGRAYEQFF TGTGCCACCAGCAGAGATCGGTCTAGCGGGAGGGCTTATGAGCAGTTCTTC
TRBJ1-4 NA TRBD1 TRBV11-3 CASSFPRAGGVEKLFF TGTGCCAGCAGCTTCCCTCGCGCAGGGGGTGTTGAAAAACTGTTTTTT
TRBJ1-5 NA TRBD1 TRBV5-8 CASSARGHQPQHF TGTGCCAGCAGTGCAAGGGGGCATCAGCCCCAGCATTTT
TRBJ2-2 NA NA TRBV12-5 CASGLVSIQDTGELFF TGTGCTAGTGGTTTGGTATCTATACAGGACACCGGGGAGCTGTTTTTT
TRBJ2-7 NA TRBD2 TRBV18 CASSPRALAGGDEQYF TGTGCCAGCTCACCCCGGGCTCTAGCGGGAGGAGACGAGCAGTACTTC
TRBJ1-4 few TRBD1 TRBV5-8 CASSLGQGAATNEKLFF TGTGCCAGCAGCTTGGGGCAGGGGGCGGCGACTAATGAAAAACTGTTTTTT
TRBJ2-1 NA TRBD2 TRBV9 CASSPRGSGSSYNEQFF TGTGCCAGCAGCCCCCGCGGTAGCGGGAGCTCCTACAATGAGCAGTTCTTC
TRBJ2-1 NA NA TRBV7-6 CASSLPGNEQFF TGTGCCAGCAGCTTACCGGGCAATGAGCAGTTCTTC
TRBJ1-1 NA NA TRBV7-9 CASSLQGPHTEAFF TGTGCCAGCAGCTTGCAGGGGCCTCACACTGAAGCTTTCTTT
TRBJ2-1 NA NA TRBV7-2 CASDLARGSYEQFF TGTGCCAGTGATCTAGCGAGAGGGTCTTATGAGCAGTTCTTC
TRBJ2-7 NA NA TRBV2 CATSKSQNSYEQYF TGTGCCACCAGCAAGTCACAGAACTCCTACGAGCAGTACTTC
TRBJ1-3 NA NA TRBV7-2 CASSFPGNTIYF TGTGCCAGCAGCTTCCCCGGAAACACCATATATTTT
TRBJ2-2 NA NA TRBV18 CASSPRVGELFF TGTGCCAGCTCACCTAGAGTCGGGGAGCTGTTTTTT
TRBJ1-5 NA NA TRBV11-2 CASREGGVMGNQPQHF TGTGCCAGCAGGGAAGGCGGGGTTATGGGCAATCAGCCCCAGCATTTT